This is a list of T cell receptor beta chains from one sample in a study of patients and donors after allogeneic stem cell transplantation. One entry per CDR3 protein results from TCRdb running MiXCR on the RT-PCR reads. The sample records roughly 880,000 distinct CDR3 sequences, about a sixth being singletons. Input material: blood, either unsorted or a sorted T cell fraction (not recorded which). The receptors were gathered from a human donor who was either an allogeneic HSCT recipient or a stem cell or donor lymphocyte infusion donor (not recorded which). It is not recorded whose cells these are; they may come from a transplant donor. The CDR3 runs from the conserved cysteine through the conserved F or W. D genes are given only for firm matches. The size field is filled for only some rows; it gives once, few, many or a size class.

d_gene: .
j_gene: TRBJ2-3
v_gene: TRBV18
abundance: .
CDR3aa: CASSPRAGDPDTQYF
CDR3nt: TGTGCCAGCTCACCACGGGCAGGGGATCCAGATACGCAGTATTTT

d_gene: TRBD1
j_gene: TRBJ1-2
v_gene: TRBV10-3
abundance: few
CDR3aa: CAISEGQGGGYTF
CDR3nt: TGTGCCATCAGCGAAGGACAGGGAGGGGGCTACACCTTC

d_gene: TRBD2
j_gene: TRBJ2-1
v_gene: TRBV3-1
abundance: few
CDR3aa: CASSQDGLAGVVYNEQFF
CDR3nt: TGTGCCAGCAGCCAGGACGGACTAGCGGGAGTAGTCTACAATGAGCAGTTCTTC

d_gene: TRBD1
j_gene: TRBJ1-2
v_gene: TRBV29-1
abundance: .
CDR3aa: CSVDRGGNYGYTF
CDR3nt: TGCAGCGTGGACAGGGGAGGAAACTATGGCTACACCTTC

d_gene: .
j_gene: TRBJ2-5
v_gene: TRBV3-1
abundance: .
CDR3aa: CASSQVIGGETQYF
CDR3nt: TGTGCCAGCAGCCAAGTTATTGGGGGAGAGACCCAGTACTTC

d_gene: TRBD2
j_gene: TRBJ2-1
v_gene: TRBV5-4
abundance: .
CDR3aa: CASSSTSEAYNEQFF
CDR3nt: TGTGCCAGCAGCTCCACTAGCGAGGCCTACAATGAGCAGTTCTTC

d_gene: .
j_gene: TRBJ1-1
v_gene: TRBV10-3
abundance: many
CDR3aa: CAISPHSENTEAFF
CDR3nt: TGTGCCATCAGTCCGCACAGCGAGAACACTGAAGCTTTCTTT

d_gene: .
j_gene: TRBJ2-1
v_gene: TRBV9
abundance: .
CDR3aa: CASSVGGIPYNEQFF
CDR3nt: TGTGCCAGCAGCGTAGGAGGGATTCCGTACAATGAGCAGTTCTTC

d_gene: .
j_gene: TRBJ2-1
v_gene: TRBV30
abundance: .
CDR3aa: CAWGDLEQFF
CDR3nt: TGTGCCTGGGGAGATCTTGAGCAGTTCTTC

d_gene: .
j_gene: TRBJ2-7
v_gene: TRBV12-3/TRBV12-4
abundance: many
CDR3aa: CASSLKGRDYEQYF
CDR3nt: TGTGCCAGCAGTTTAAAGGGCAGGGACTACGAGCAGTACTTC

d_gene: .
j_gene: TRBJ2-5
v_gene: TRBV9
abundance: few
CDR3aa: CASSAKQWYQETQYF
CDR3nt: TGTGCCAGCAGCGCCAAGCAGTGGTACCAAGAGACCCAGTACTTC

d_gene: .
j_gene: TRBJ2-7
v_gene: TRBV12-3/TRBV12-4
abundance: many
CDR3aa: CASSSDPGEQYF
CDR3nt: TGTGCCAGCAGCTCTGACCCGGGGGAGCAGTACTTC

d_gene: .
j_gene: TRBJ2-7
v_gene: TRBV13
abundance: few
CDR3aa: CASSLGGQKYEQYF
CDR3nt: TGTGCCAGCAGCTTGGGGGGACAAAAATACGAGCAGTACTTC

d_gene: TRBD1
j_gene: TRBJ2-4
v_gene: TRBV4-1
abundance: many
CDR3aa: CASSQDTQGVNIQYF
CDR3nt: TGCGCCAGCAGCCAAGATACACAGGGGGTGAACATTCAGTACTTC

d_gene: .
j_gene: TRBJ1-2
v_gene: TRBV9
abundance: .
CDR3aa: CASSADLGGYTF
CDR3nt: TGTGCCAGCAGCGCCGACTTAGGGGGCTACACCTTC

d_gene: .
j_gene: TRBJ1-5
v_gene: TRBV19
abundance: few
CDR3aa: CACQTAHTGTRSNQPQHF
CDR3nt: TGTGCCTGTCAAACAGCCCATACCGGGACACGAAGCAATCAGCCCCAGCATTTT

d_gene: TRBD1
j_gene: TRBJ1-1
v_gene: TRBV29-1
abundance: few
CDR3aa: CSVQTGVGNTEAFF
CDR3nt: TGCAGCGTGCAGACAGGGGTTGGGAACACTGAAGCTTTCTTT

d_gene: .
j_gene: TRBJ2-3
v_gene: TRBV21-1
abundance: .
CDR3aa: CASPRGPDTQYF
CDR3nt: TGTGCCAGCCCCCGGGGCCCAGATACGCAGTATTTT

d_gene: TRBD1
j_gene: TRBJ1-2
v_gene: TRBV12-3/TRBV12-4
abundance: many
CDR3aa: CASSPGQGAGGYTF
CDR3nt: TGTGCCAGCAGCCCAGGACAGGGGGCAGGAGGCTACACCTTC

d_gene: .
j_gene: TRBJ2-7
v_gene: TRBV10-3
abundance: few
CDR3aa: CAISGQKSSYEQYF
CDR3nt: TGTGCCATCAGTGGACAGAAAAGCTCCTACGAGCAGTACTTC

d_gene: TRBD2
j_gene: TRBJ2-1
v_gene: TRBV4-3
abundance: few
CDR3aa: CASSQEGTSPYNEQFF
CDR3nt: TGCGCCAGCAGCCAAGAAGGGACTAGCCCCTACAATGAGCAGTTCTTC

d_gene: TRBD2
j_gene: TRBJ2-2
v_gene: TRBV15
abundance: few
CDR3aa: CATSLAGDPGLFF
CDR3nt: TGTGCCACCTCCCTAGCGGGAGACCCAGGGCTGTTTTTT

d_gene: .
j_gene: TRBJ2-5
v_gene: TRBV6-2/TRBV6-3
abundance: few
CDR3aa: CASSFGAQETQYF
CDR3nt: TGTGCCAGCAGTTTTGGGGCCCAGGAGACCCAGTACTTC

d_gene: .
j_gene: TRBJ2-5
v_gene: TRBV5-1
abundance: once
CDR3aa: CASSKAILQETQYF
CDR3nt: TGCGCCAGCAGCAAAGCTATTCTCCAAGAGACCCAGTACTTC

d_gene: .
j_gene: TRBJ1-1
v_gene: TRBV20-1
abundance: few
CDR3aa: CSARPRRGGNTEAFF
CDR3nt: TGCAGTGCTAGACCTCGCAGGGGCGGGAACACTGAAGCTTTCTTT

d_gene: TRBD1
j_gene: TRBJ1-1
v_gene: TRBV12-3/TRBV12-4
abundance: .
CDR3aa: CASSGGTGHTEAFF
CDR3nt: TGTGCCAGCAGTGGGGGGACAGGGCACACTGAAGCTTTCTTT

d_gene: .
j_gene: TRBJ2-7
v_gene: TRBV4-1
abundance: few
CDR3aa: CASSQDEGRFYEQYF
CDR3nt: TGCGCCAGCAGCCAAGACGAGGGGCGCTTCTACGAGCAGTACTTC

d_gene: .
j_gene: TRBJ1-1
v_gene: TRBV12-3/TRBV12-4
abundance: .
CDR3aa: CATLVSESTEAFF
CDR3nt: TGTGCCACCTTAGTATCGGAGTCCACTGAAGCTTTCTTT

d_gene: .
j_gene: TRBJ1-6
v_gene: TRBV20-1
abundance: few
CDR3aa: CSARDPNRILHF
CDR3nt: TGCAGTGCTAGAGACCCAAACAGGATACTCCACTTT

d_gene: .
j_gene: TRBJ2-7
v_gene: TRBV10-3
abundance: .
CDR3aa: CAIMRDARPYEQYF
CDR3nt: TGTGCCATCATGCGGGATGCACGACCCTACGAGCAGTACTTC

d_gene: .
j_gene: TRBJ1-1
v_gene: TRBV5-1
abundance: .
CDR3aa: CASRQPQNTEAFF
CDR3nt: TGCGCCAGCAGACAGCCACAGAACACTGAAGCTTTCTTT

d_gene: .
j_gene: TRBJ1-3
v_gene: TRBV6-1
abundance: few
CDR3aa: CASSTTASGNTIYF
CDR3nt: TGTGCCAGCAGTACGACCGCCTCTGGAAACACCATATATTTT

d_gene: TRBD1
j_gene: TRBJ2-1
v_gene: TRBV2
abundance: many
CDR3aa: CASSVQGYNEQFF
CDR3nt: TGTGCCAGCAGTGTACAGGGGTACAATGAGCAGTTCTTC

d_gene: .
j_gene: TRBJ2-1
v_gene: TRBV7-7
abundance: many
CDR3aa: CASSLGQRVGDEQFF
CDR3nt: TGTGCCAGCAGCTTAGGACAGCGGGTGGGGGATGAGCAGTTCTTC

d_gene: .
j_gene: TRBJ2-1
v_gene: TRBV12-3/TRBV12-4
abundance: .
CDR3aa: CASGGGNSYNEQFF
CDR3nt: TGTGCCAGCGGAGGGGGCAACTCCTACAATGAGCAGTTCTTC

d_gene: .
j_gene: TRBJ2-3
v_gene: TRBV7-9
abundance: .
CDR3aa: CASRKGRGLAIDTQYF
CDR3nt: TGTGCCAGCAGAAAGGGCCGAGGGCTAGCGATAGATACGCAGTATTTT

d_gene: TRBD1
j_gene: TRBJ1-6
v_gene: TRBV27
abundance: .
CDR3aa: CASRPPPRTGLYNSPLHF
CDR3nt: TGTGCCAGCAGACCCCCGCCGAGGACAGGACTCTATAATTCACCCCTCCACTTT

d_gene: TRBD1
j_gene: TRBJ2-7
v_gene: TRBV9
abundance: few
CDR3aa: CASSVDHMAGGDYEQYF
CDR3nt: TGTGCCAGCAGCGTAGATCATATGGCAGGGGGTGACTACGAGCAGTACTTC

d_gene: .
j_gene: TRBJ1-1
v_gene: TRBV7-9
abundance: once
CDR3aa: CASSFSTRGQGTEAFF
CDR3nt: TGTGCCAGCAGCTTTTCCACCAGGGGTCAGGGCACTGAAGCTTTCTTT

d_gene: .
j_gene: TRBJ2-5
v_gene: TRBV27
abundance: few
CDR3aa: CATGAGGRIETQYF
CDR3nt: TGTGCCACCGGCGCCGGGGGGCGCATAGAGACCCAGTACTTC

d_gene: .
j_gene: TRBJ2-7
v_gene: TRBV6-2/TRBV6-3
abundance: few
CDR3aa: CASSYDLLDLGGQYF
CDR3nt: TGTGCCAGCAGTTACGATTTACTGGACCTTGGCGGGCAGTACTTC

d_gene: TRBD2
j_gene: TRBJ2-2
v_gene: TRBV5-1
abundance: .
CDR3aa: CASSPGTSFVGELFF
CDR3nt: TGCGCCAGCAGCCCGGGGACTAGCTTTGTCGGGGAGCTGTTTTTT

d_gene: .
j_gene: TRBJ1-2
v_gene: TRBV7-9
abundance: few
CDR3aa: CASSPQERNAYGYTF
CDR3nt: TGTGCCAGCAGCCCCCAAGAAAGGAACGCCTATGGCTACACCTTC

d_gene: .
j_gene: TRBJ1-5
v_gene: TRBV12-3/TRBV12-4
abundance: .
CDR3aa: CASSPFVGVSNQPQHF
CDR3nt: TGTGCCAGCAGTCCTTTTGTGGGGGTCAGCAATCAGCCCCAGCATTTT

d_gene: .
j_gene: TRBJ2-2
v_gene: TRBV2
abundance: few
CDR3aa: CASSGPDTGELFF
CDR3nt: TGTGCCAGCAGTGGTCCGGACACCGGGGAGCTGTTTTTT

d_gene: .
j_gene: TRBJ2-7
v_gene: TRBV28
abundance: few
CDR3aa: CASDSTWDTSYEQYF
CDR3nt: TGTGCCAGCGATAGTACTTGGGACACCTCCTACGAGCAGTACTTC

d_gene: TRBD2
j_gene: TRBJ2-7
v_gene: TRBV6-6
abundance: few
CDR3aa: CAASGFSYEQYF
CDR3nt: TGTGCAGCTAGCGGTTTCTCCTACGAGCAGTACTTC

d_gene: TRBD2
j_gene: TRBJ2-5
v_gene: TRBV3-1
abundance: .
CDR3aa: CASSPYTPGLALQETQYF
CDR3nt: TGTGCCAGCAGCCCCTACACTCCGGGACTAGCGCTCCAAGAGACCCAGTACTTC

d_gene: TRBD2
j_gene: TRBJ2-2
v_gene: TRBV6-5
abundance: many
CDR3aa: CASSYGASGSTGELFF
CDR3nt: TGTGCCAGCAGTTACGGTGCTAGCGGGAGTACCGGGGAGCTGTTTTTT

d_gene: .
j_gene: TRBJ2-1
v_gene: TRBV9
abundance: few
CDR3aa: CASSEGGASQFF
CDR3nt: TGTGCCAGCAGCGAGGGGGGAGCTAGTCAGTTCTTC

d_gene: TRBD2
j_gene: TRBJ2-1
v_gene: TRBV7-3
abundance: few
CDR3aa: CASSFGRKLYNEQFF
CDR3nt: TGTGCCAGCAGCTTCGGGAGGAAACTATACAATGAGCAGTTCTTC

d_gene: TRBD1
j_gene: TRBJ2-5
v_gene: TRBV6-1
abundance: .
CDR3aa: CASSWGQGGETQYF
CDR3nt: TGTGCCAGCAGCTGGGGACAGGGTGGAGAGACCCAGTACTTC

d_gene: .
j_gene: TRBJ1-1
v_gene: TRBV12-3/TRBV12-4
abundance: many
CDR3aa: CASRLDREAFF
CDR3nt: TGTGCCAGCAGATTGGACCGTGAAGCTTTCTTT

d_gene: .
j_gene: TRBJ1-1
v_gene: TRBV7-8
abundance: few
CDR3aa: CASSLVRVRGNTEAFF
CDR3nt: TGTGCCAGCAGCTTAGTTAGGGTCAGGGGGAACACTGAAGCTTTCTTT

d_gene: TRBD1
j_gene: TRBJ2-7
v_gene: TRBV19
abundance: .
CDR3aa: CASSRQGRGFYEQYF
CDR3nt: TGTGCCAGTAGCCGACAGGGGCGAGGGTTCTACGAGCAGTACTTC